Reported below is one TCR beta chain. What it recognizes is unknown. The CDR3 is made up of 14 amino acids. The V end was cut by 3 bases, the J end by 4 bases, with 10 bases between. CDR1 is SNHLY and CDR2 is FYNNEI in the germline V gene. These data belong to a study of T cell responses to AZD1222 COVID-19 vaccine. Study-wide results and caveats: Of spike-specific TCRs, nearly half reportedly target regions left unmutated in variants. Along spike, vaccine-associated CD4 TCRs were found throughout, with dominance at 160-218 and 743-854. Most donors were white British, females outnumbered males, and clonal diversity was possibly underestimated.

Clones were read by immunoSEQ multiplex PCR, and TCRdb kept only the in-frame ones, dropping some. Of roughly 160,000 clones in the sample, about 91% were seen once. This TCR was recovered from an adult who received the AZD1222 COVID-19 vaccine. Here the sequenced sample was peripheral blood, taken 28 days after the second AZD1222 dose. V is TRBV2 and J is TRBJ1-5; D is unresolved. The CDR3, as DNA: TGTGCCAGCAGTGATTTCCGGGGAAATCAGCCCCAGCATTTT. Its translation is CASSDFRGNQPQHF.